The rows below give T cell receptor beta chains drawn from one sample of a study of blood T cell repertoires in COVID-19. Repertoires were generated with immunoSEQ multiplex PCR, while TCRdb's copy carries only in-frame clones and drops some. The sample carries 100,000 to 130,000 clones, about 80% recorded once. The specimen sequenced was peripheral blood. These receptor sequences come from a woman in her 70s with acute or convalescent COVID-19. Both conserved end residues are part of each CDR3. D genes are given only for firm matches. Size is omitted from some rows. Given values are once, few, many or a class for expanded clones.

CASSARQGRGANYGYTF,TGTGCCAGCAGTGCTCGACAGGGGAGAGGGGCTAACTATGGCTACACCTTC,TRBJ1-2,TRBD1,.,TRBV2
CASSVDRQGSSPLHF,TGTGCCAGCAGCGTAGACCGCCAGGGCAGTTCACCCCTCCACTTT,TRBJ1-6,.,.,TRBV9
CASSDSPLVEQYF,TGTGCCAGCAGCGATAGTCCCCTTGTCGAGCAGTACTTC,TRBJ2-7,.,few,TRBV7-9
CASSYSRGDRMNTEAFF,TGTGCCAGCAGCTACTCCCGAGGGGACAGAATGAACACTGAAGCTTTCTTT,TRBJ1-1,TRBD1,.,TRBV6-2/TRBV6-3
CASGYMGASNQPQHF,TGTGCCAGTGGGTATATGGGCGCCTCTAATCAGCCCCAGCATTTT,TRBJ1-5,.,.,TRBV19
CASRVGAGDTDTQYF,TGTGCCAGTCGTGTAGGAGCGGGGGACACAGATACGCAGTATTTT,TRBJ2-3,TRBD2,once,TRBV19
CSVVAQTDTQYF,TGCAGCGTTGTCGCCCAGACAGATACGCAGTATTTT,TRBJ2-3,.,.,TRBV29-1
CASGTGTPGVSEQYF,TGCGCCAGCGGCACAGGGACCCCAGGGGTGAGCGAGCAGTACTTC,TRBJ2-7,.,.,TRBV5-1
CASTPGPNQPQHF,TGTGCCAGCACTCCAGGCCCCAATCAGCCCCAGCATTTT,TRBJ1-5,.,.,TRBV2
CASSGGYKEKLFF,TGTGCCAGCAGCGGAGGGTATAAAGAAAAACTGTTTTTT,TRBJ1-4,.,once,TRBV6-6
CASSVPLAGSGKGEQFF,TGTGCCAGCAGCGTGCCGCTAGCGGGAAGCGGGAAGGGTGAGCAGTTCTTC,TRBJ2-1,TRBD2,.,TRBV9
CATSEGGQAQETQYF,TGTGCCACCAGTGAGGGGGGACAGGCTCAAGAGACCCAGTACTTC,TRBJ2-5,TRBD1,.,TRBV24-1
CASSGVRNTGELFF,TGTGCCAGCAGTGGAGTGAGAAACACCGGGGAGCTGTTTTTT,TRBJ2-2,.,.,TRBV25-1
CASSPGVSGREIYEQYF,TGCGCCAGCAGCCCCGGAGTTAGCGGGAGAGAAATCTACGAGCAGTACTTC,TRBJ2-7,TRBD2,.,TRBV5-1
CASSLVSSTGTGGIGYGYTF,TGTGCCAGCAGCTTAGTCTCTTCTACCGGGACAGGGGGCATCGGCTATGGCTACACCTTC,TRBJ1-2,TRBD1,.,TRBV7-8
CASSLGTYSGTDQETQYF,TGTGCCAGCAGCTTAGGAACGTATAGCGGGACAGACCAAGAGACCCAGTACTTC,TRBJ2-5,.,.,TRBV11-2
CASSDEVIAEAFF,TGTGCCAGCAGTGATGAGGTTATCGCTGAAGCTTTCTTT,TRBJ1-1,.,.,TRBV2
CASSLWGDAAEQFF,TGTGCCAGCAGCTTATGGGGCGACGCCGCTGAGCAGTTCTTC,TRBJ2-1,.,.,TRBV7-9
CASSEARETQYF,TGTGCCAGCAGTGAAGCGCGAGAGACCCAGTACTTC,TRBJ2-5,.,.,TRBV6-1
CASSEIFPGRSSNQPQHF,TGCGCCAGCAGTGAGATTTTCCCAGGGAGGTCCAGCAATCAGCCCCAGCATTTT,TRBJ1-5,.,.,TRBV10-1
CATSRVGQPQETQYF,TGTGCCACCAGCAGAGTTGGGCAGCCCCAAGAGACCCAGTACTTC,TRBJ2-5,.,.,TRBV15
CASSQVRRGRLYNEQFF,TGTGCCAGCAGCCAAGTAAGACGCGGGAGGCTCTACAATGAGCAGTTCTTC,TRBJ2-1,TRBD2,.,TRBV3-1/TRBV3-2
CASSQAGTGRVDIQYF,TGTGCCAGCAGCCAAGCTGGGACAGGGCGGGTGGACATTCAGTACTTC,TRBJ2-4,TRBD1,.,TRBV3-1/TRBV3-2